Presented here are 31 T cell receptor beta chains from one specimen sequenced in a study of STAT3 mutations in large granular lymphocyte leukemia. Clones were read by immunoSEQ multiplex PCR, and TCRdb kept only the in-frame ones, dropping some. Of roughly 38,000 clones listed, 88% are singletons. Their antigens are not known. Study outcomes and limitations: Every T-cell large granular lymphocyte leukemia patient had at least one immunodominant TCR beta clonotype.

Sequencing was done on a sample of PBMCs. Receptor source: a human donor with T large granular lymphocyte leukemia. Some clones in this sample may be carry-over from other donors' samples.

This rearrangement joins TRBV5-4 to TRBJ2-5, with D possibly matching TRBD2 (5 bases). The CDR3 contains 13 residues. In germline, CDR1 is SGHNT, CDR2 YYREEE (reference sequence). V lost 4 bases and J 4 bases, leaving 11 bases between the germline ends. The CDR3 is CASSPRSGETQYF. The CDR3 DNA sequence: TGTGCCAGCAGCCCCCGGAGCGGAGAGACCCAGTACTTC.

The chain has TRBV5-1 and TRBJ1-2; no firm D call. The germline gives CDR1 SGHRS, CDR2 YFSETQ. The CDR3 is 15 residues long. Trimming removed 0 bases at V and 0 bases at J, with 9 bases between. This chain's CDR3 is CASSLAGSTNYGYTF. In nucleotides, the CDR3 is TGCGCCAGCAGCTTGGCTGGCAGCACTAACTATGGCTACACCTTC.

The genes are TRBV5-1 and TRBJ2-5; D may correspond to TRBD1 or TRBD2 (6 bases each). V lost 4 bases, J lost 5 bases, and 24 bases lay in between. There are 17 residues in the CDR3. Germline V gene data show CDR1 as SGHRS and CDR2 as YFSETQ. The CDR3 DNA sequence: TGCGCCAGCAGCCCGCGCCCCCCCTCGGGGGCGGTGGAGACCCAGTACTTC. Translated, it gives CASSPRPPSGAVETQYF.

This chain links TRBV4-3 with TRBJ2-3, with D maybe TRBD1 (5 bases). The V gene's germline CDR1 is LGHNA and CDR2 YSLEER. V lost 0 bases to trimming and J lost 1 base, with 8 bases between them. CDR3 size: 15 residues. This CDR3 is CASSQDRRGTDTQYF. As DNA, the CDR3 is TGCGCCAGCAGCCAAGATCGCAGGGGCACAGATACGCAGTATTTT.

This clone was observed a handful of times. This sequence joins TRBV10-3 and TRBJ1-4, with D hard to call. The CDR3 spans 14 residues. Germline loops: CDR1 ENHRY, CDR2 SYGVKD. The V gene lost 3 bases and the J gene lost 0 bases, with 5 bases spanning the gap. CDR3 bases: TGTGCCATCAGTGACGGGGCAACTAATGAAAAACTGTTTTTT. Translated, it gives CAISDGATNEKLFF.

This chain links TRBV27 with TRBJ1-6; 7 nucleotides align to TRBD1. After removal of 4 bases from V and 4 bases from J, the junction contained 7 bases not matched to a gene. The CDR3 runs 16 residues. Germline CDR1 and CDR2: MNHEY and SMNVEV (reference sequence). CDR3 bases: TGTGCCAGCAGTTCACCGGGACAGATATATAATTCACCCCTCCACTTT. Its protein is CASSSPGQIYNSPLHF.

V is TRBV4-1 and J is TRBJ1-2; D not certain. The germline gives CDR1 MGHRA, CDR2 YSYEKL. This CDR3 comprises 13 residues. Trimming left V 0 bases short and J 4 bases short, with 6 bases between. CDR3 residues: CASSQDGGYGYTF. The CDR3 nucleotides are TGCGCCAGCAGCCAAGATGGTGGCTATGGCTACACCTTC.

This chain connects TRBV7-9 to TRBJ1-5, with 7 positions matching TRBD1. This CDR3 spans 14 amino acids. V lost 2 bases and J lost 5; bases outside the gene matches: 3. Germline V gives CDR1 SEHNR, CDR2 FQNEAQ (reference sequence). The CDR3 region has the DNA TGTGCCAGCAGCTTAAGGGGGCCAGATCAGCCCCAGCATTTT. Amino acid sequence: CASSLRGPDQPQHF.

This chain uses TRBV7-9 with TRBJ2-1; either TRBD1 or TRBD2 may supply D (5 bases each). V lost 5 bases to trimming and J lost 9 bases, with 11 bases between them. Germline lookup yields CDR1 SEHNR and CDR2 FQNEAQ (reference sequence). This CDR3 is built from 12 residues. In nucleotides, the CDR3 is TGTGCCAGCAGCCATAGGGACCCTGAGCAGTTCTTC. It yields the protein CASSHRDPEQFF.

J is TRBJ1-5 and V is TRBV4-1; D uncertain. CDR3 length: 14 amino acids. V dropped 0 bases and J dropped 6 bases, with 9 bases sitting between them. Germline CDR1 MGHRA, CDR2 YSYEKL. CDR3 nucleotides: TGCGCCAGCAGCCAAGATTTACCCCTTCAGCCCCAGCATTTT. This codes for CASSQDLPLQPQHF.

This chain connects TRBV25-1 to TRBJ1-1; no clear D gene. V was clipped by 2 bases and J by 10 bases, with 14 bases between them. The germline V gene encodes CDR1 MGHDK and CDR2 SYGVNS. CDR3 length equals 13 residues. CDR3 protein: CASSELAMERAFF. CDR3 bases: TGTGCCAGCAGTGAACTTGCAATGGAACGAGCTTTCTTT. Using reference TRBV25-1 and TRBJ1-1 for the parts outside the CDR3, the full variable domain is EADIYQTPRYLVIGTGKKITLECSQTMGHDKMYWYQQDPGMELHLIHYSYGVNSTEKGDLSSESTVSRIRTEHFPLTLESARPSHTSQYLCASSELAMERAFFGQGTRLTVV.

This clone was counted once. The rearrangement joins TRBV7-8 to TRBJ1-3; D uncertain. V lost 4 bases and J lost 1, with 14 bases in between. The CDR3 has 16 amino acids. The germline V gene encodes CDR1 SGHVS and CDR2 FQNEAQ. The CDR3 reads CASSSDAVLSGNTIYF. CDR3 DNA: TGTGCCAGCAGCTCTGACGCGGTCCTTTCTGGAAACACCATATATTTT.

The chain couples TRBV6-9 to TRBJ1-4; 9 bases are a match to TRBD1. With 6 bases clipped from V and 2 bases from J, the junction kept 7 bases outside the gene matches. Per germline, CDR1 MNHGY and CDR2 SVAAGI. This CDR3 has 16 residues. DNA of the CDR3: TGTGCCAGCAGCAAGGACAGGGGTGTCACTAATGAAAAACTGTTTTTT. This sequence encodes CASSKDRGVTNEKLFF.

This clone appeared once. The V and J genes are TRBV5-1 and TRBJ2-1, with a weak D call TRBD1 (6 bases). There are 14 residues in the CDR3. CDR1 and CDR2 (germline): SGHRS, YFSETQ. V gave up 0 bases and J gave up 5 bases, with 9 bases separating them. In DNA, the CDR3 is TGCGCCAGCAGCTTGGAGGGGACAAACAATGAGCAGTTCTTC. It specifies CASSLEGTNNEQFF.

The chain employs TRBV7-2 and TRBJ1-2, with D tentatively TRBD1 (6 bases). This CDR3 has 15 residues. The germline CDR1 and CDR2 sequences are SGHTA and FQGNSA. Trimming took off 4 bases at V and 0 bases at J, with 12 bases between the two ends. DNA of the CDR3: TGTGCCAGCAGCTCCTACAGGGAAGCTAACTATGGCTACACCTTC. This encodes CASSSYREANYGYTF.

V and J are TRBV4-1 and TRBJ1-5; perhaps TRBD1 as D (5 bases). CDR1 MGHRA and CDR2 YSYEKL come from the germline V gene. V shed 0 bases and J shed 5 bases, with 11 bases lying between them. The CDR3 runs 15 residues. The CDR3 here is CASSQDWGYYQPQHF. CDR3 DNA sequence: TGCGCCAGCAGCCAAGATTGGGGCTACTATCAGCCCCAGCATTTT.

The J gene is TRBJ1-3, the V gene TRBV16, with D uncertain. V was trimmed by 0 bases and J by 0 bases, leaving 15 bases between them. The CDR3 is 18 amino acids. Germline CDR1 is KGHSY and CDR2 is FQNENV. CDR3 DNA sequence: TGTGCCAGCAGCCAATCCGCTACCCGGGGTTCCTCTGGAAACACCATATATTTT. It codes for CASSQSATRGSSGNTIYF. Using reference TRBV16 and TRBJ1-3 for the parts outside the CDR3, the full variable domain is GEEVAQTPKHLVRGEGQKAKLYCAPIKGHSYVFWYQQVLKNEFKFLISFQNENVFDETGMPKERFSAKCLPNSPCSLEIQATKLEDSAVYFCASSQSATRGSSGNTIYFGEGSWLTVV.

The V and J genes are TRBV5-4 and TRBJ1-6; D unresolved. CDR3 size: 16 residues. With 3 bases removed from V and 0 bases from J, the gap between germline ends came to 10 bases. Germline V gene lookup returns CDR1 SGHNT and CDR2 YYREEE (reference sequence). The CDR3 DNA reads TGTGCCAGCAGCTCCGGGTCCAACTCCTATAATTCACCCCTCCACTTT. Amino acid sequence: CASSSGSNSYNSPLHF.

J is TRBJ1-1 and V is TRBV10-3, with 7 bases that match TRBD1. V gave up 3 bases and J gave up 1 base; unmatched junction bases: 2. The CDR3 sequence is 14 residues long. Germline V lookup: CDR1 ENHRY, CDR2 SYGVKD. CDR3 sequence: CAISDRTGNTEAFF. The CDR3 region has the DNA TGTGCCATCAGTGATAGGACAGGGAACACTGAAGCTTTCTTT.

The V gene is TRBV5-1, the J gene TRBJ1-2, with 8 bases matching TRBD1. The ends lost 4 bases at V and 4 bases at J; junction bases unmatched: 12. Germline CDR1 is SGHRS and CDR2 is YFSETQ. The CDR3 has 16 amino acids. DNA for the CDR3: TGCGCCAGCAGCCAATATGACAGGGGTGCTCCCTATGGCTACACCTTC. It specifies CASSQYDRGAPYGYTF.

The V gene is TRBV20-1, the J gene TRBJ2-5; D may be TRBD2 (5 bases). The CDR3 length is 11 residues. Trimming cost V 4 bases and J 3 bases, with 6 bases left between them. The germline V gene encodes CDR1 DFQATT and CDR2 SNEGSKA (reference sequence). The DNA of the CDR3 is TGCAGTGCTACCGGGGAAGAGACCCAGTACTTC. Protein product: CSATGEETQYF.

This clone was picked up one time. V and J are TRBV30 and TRBJ1-1, with D hard to call. Deletions cut 0 bases from V and 0 bases from J, with 2 bases between. This CDR3 has 12 residues. From germline, CDR1 is GTSNPN and CDR2 SVGIG (reference sequence). CDR3 nucleotides: TGTGCCTGGAGTGTGTTGAACACTGAAGCTTTCTTT. Encoded protein: CAWSVLNTEAFF.

J is TRBJ1-1 and V is TRBV5-1; possibly TRBD1 for D (6 bases). This CDR3 contains 17 residues. The V end lost 4 bases, the J end lost 6 bases, and 25 bases lay between the germline ends. CDR1 is SGHRS, CDR2 YFSETQ, per germline. As DNA, the CDR3 is TGCGCCAGCAGCACGTTACGGGACACCATCCTAGGGGCTGAAGCTTTCTTT. It specifies CASSTLRDTILGAEAFF.

This clone was detected once. The V gene is TRBV30, the J gene TRBJ2-5, with TRBD2 matching over 8 bases. The CDR3 has 14 amino acids. Germline CDR1 reads GTSNPN; CDR2 reads SVGIG (reference sequence). The ends lost 2 bases at V and 4 bases at J; junction bases unmatched: 6. CDR3 DNA: TGTGCCTGGAGTAACCAGCGGGGGCGAGAGACCCAGTACTTC. As protein: CAWSNQRGRETQYF.

The chain carries TRBV7-6 and TRBJ2-3; 7 nucleotides match TRBD2. The CDR3 extends over 18 amino acids. From germline, CDR1 is SGHVS and CDR2 FNYEAQ. The ends lost 2 bases at V and 4 bases at J; junction bases unmatched: 15. The CDR3 DNA reads TGTGCCAGCAGCTTACAGCGTTCGGGGACTATGGGTTCAGATACGCAGTATTTT. This translates into CASSLQRSGTMGSDTQYF.

The chain couples TRBV7-9 to TRBJ1-4; D is uncertain. Deletions cut 5 bases from V and 7 bases from J, with 14 bases between. CDR3 length: 14 residues. Germline V gene lookup returns CDR1 SEHNR and CDR2 FQNEAQ (reference sequence). DNA of the CDR3: TGTGCCAGCAGCCCCCCGCCGGGCGGTGAAAAACTGTTTTTT. Its translation is CASSPPPGGEKLFF. The variable domain in full, with the rest retrieved from reference TRBV7-9 and TRBJ1-4, is DTGVSQNPRHKITKRGQNVTFRCDPISEHNRLYWYRQTLGQGPEFLTYFQNEAQLEKSRLLSDRFSAERPKGSFSTLEIQRTEQGDSAMYLCASSPPPGGEKLFFGSGTQLSVL.

This sequence joins TRBV7-9 and TRBJ1-3; 7 bases map to TRBD1. Losses at the gene ends were 0 bases for V and 0 bases for J; bases not matched to a gene: 5. This CDR3 contains 17 residues. Germline V lookup: CDR1 SEHNR, CDR2 FQNEAQ (reference sequence). CDR3 region: CASSLANWDSSGNTIYF. CDR3 nucleotides: TGTGCCAGCAGCTTAGCGAATTGGGACAGCTCTGGAAACACCATATATTTT.

This clone was detected only once. The chain couples TRBV5-4 to TRBJ2-5; a weak D match, TRBD2 (5 bases). V was clipped by 4 bases and J by 0 bases, with 16 bases between them. This CDR3 contains 16 residues. Germline values: CDR1 SGHNT, CDR2 YYREEE (reference sequence). The CDR3 DNA sequence: TGTGCCAGCAGCGGTGTAAGTGAGGGTAACCAAGAGACCCAGTACTTC. This gives the protein CASSGVSEGNQETQYF.

CDR3 loop: CSPKSYEQYF. DNA for the CDR3: TGCAGTCCTAAATCCTACGAGCAGTACTTC. The chain links TRBV20-1 to TRBJ2-7; no clear D. V lost 8 bases and J 1 base, leaving 6 bases between the germline ends. CDR1 is DFQATT and CDR2 is SNEGSKA in the germline V gene (reference sequence). This CDR3 region has 10 residues.

The chain employs TRBV5-1 and TRBJ1-1; D call uncertain. Germline CDR1 SGHRS, CDR2 YFSETQ. Deletions cut 4 bases from V and 3 bases from J, with 13 bases between. The CDR3 loop spans 14 amino acids. CDR3 sequence: CASSREEGYTEAFF. Here the CDR3 DNA reads TGCGCCAGCAGCCGGGAGGAGGGCTACACTGAAGCTTTCTTT.

This clone came up once. The CDR3 nucleotides read TGTGCCAGCTCACCACCGGGACGGAAGTCTGGGGCCAACGTCCTGACTTTC. Amino acids: CASSPPGRKSGANVLTF. The gene calls are TRBV18 and TRBJ2-6, with D perhaps being TRBD1 or TRBD2 (5 bases each). Germline lookup yields CDR1 KGHSH and CDR2 LQKENI. V dropped 0 bases and J dropped 1 base, with 10 bases sitting between them. The CDR3 has 17 residues.